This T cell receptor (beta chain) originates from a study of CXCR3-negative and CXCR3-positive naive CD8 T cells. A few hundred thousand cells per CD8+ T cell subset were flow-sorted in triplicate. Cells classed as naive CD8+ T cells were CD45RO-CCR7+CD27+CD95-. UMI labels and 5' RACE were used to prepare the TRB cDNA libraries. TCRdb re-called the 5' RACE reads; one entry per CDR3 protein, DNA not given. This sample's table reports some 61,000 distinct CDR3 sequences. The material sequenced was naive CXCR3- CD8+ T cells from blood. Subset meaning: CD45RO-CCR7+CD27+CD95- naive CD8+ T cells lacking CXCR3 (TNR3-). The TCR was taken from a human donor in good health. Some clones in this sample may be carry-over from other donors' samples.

The CDR3 loop is CSVEDPRTSYEQYF. V gene TRBV29-1 combines with J gene TRBJ2-7. The V gene's germline CDR1 is SQVTM and CDR2 ANQGSEA. The CDR3 spans 14 residues.